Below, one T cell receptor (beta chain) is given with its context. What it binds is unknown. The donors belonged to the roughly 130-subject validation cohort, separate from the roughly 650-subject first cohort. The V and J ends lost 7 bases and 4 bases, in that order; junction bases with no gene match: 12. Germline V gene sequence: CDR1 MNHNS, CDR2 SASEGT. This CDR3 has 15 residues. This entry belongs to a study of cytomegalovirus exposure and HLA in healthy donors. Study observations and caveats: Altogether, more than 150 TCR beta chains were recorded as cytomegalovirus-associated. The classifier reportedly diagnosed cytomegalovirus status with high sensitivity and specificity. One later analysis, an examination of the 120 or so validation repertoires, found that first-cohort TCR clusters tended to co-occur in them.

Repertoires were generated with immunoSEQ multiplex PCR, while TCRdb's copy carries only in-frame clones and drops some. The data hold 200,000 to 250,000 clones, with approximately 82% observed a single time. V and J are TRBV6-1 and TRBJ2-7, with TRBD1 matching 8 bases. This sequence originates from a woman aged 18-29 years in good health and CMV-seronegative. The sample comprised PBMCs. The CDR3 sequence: CASTTGQGGWYEQYF. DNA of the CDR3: TGTGCCAGCACTACCGGACAGGGAGGTTGGTACGAGCAGTACTTC.